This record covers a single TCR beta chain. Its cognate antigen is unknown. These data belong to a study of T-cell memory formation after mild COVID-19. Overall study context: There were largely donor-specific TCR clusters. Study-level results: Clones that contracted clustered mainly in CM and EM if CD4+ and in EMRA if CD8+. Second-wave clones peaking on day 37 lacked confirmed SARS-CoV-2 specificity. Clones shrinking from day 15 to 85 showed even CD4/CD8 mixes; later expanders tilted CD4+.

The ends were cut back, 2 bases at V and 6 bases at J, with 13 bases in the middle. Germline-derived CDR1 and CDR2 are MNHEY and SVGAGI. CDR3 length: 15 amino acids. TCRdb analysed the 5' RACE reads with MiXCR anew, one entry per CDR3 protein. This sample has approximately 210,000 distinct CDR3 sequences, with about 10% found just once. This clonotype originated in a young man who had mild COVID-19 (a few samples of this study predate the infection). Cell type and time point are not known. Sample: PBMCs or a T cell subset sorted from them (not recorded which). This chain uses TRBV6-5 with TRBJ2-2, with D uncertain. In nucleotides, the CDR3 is TGTGCCAGCAGTTACGCCCCTGCCGGAGCCGGGGAGCTGTTTTTT. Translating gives CASSYAPAGAGELFF.